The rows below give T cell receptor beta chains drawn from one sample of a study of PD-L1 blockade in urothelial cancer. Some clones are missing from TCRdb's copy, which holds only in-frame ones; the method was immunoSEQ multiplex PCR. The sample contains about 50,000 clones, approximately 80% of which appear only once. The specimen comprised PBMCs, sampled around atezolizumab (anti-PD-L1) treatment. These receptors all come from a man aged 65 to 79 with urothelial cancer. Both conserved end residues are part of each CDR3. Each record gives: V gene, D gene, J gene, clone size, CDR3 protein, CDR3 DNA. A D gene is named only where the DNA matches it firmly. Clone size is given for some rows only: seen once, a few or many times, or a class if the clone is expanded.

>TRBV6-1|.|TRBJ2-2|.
CASNDKRYTGELFF
TGTGCCAGCAATGACAAGAGGTACACCGGGGAGCTGTTTTTT
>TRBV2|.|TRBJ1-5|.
CASREDSYFYPQHF
TGTGCCAGCAGGGAGGACAGTTATTTTTATCCCCAGCATTTT
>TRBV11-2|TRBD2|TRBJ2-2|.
CASRGLAGVGVGELLF
TGTGCCAGCCGGGGGTTAGCGGGAGTGGGTGTCGGGGAGCTGCTTTTT
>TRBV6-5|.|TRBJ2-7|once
CASSGVAGSYEQYF
TGTGCCAGCAGTGGAGTGGCGGGGAGCTACGAGCAGTACTTC
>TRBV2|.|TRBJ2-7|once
CASNRPVEGDEQYF
TGTGCCAGCAACCGGCCGGTCGAGGGGGACGAGCAGTACTTC
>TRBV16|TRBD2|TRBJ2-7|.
CASSQTSGVSYEQYF
TGTGCCAGCAGCCAGACTAGCGGGGTATCCTACGAGCAGTACTTC
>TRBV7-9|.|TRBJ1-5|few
CASSESGAGLQPQHF
TGTGCCAGCAGTGAAAGTGGGGCAGGGTTGCAGCCCCAGCATTTT
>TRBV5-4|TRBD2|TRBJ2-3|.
CASSPGGREKDTQYF
TGTGCCAGCAGTCCGGGGGGGCGGGAGAAAGATACGCAGTATTTT
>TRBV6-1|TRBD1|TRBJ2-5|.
CASSQGQGIGETQYF
TGTGCCAGCAGTCAGGGACAGGGCATAGGAGAGACCCAGTACTTC
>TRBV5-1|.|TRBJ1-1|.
CASSLTGITNTEAFF
TGCGCCAGCAGCTTGACAGGAATTACGAACACTGAAGCTTTCTTT
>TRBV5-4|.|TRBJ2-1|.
CASSLETSRYNEQFF
TGTGCCAGCAGCTTGGAGACTAGTCGGTACAATGAGCAGTTCTTC
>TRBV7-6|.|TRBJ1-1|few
CASSSGRDTEAFF
TGTGCCAGCAGCTCAGGGAGGGACACTGAAGCTTTCTTT
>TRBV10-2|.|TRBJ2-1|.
CASSGQGGAYNEQFF
TGCGCCAGCAGTGGCCAGGGCGGGGCATACAATGAGCAGTTCTTC
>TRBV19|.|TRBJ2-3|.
CASSIQGDTQYF
TGTGCCAGTAGTATCCAGGGAGATACGCAGTATTTT